This T cell receptor (beta chain) was obtained from a study of OX40 agonist ivuxolimab in advanced cancers. The wider study: Ivuxolimab was administered intravenously to patients at 0.01 to 10 mg/kg every 2 weeks.

About this clone itself: Its antigen remains unidentified.

Collection of blood occurred at baseline, at cycle 4 day 1, and at cycle 7 day 1. Overall study findings and caveats: Some patients without response likewise showed low normalized clonal expansion.

Generated by immunoSEQ multiplex PCR, the TCRdb table keeps only in-frame clones and is missing some. The sample consists of tens of thousands of clones, roughly 91% of them appearing once. V shed 0 bases and J shed 4 bases, with 7 bases lying between them. Germline V gene lookup returns CDR1 SGHTA and CDR2 FQGTGA. This CDR3 is built from 13 residues. Sequences were derived from CD4+ or CD8+ T cells sorted from blood, sampled in a trial of the OX40 agonist ivuxolimab. This chain connects TRBV7-3 to TRBJ2-7, with a weak D call TRBD2 (5 bases). The clonotype was recovered from an adult with an advanced solid tumor such as melanoma, head and neck, liver or kidney cancer. CDR3 coding DNA: TGTGCCAGCAGCTTAACGCCGGGATACGAGCAGTACTTC. Translating gives CASSLTPGYEQYF.